Below are 21 T cell receptor beta chains sequenced from a single sample in a study of blood T cell repertoires in COVID-19. The assay was immunoSEQ multiplex PCR, and TCRdb's table has in-frame clones only and misses some. The table shows some 320,000 clones, with 90% occurring only once. The sequenced sample was PBMCs or T cells enriched from blood (not recorded which). These receptors came from a man aged 55 to 70 who had recovered from COVID-19.

V usage is TRBV5-8 and J usage is TRBJ2-5; possibly TRBD2 for D (6 bases). The V and J ends lost 0 bases and 5 bases respectively, with 11 bases between them. CDR3 size: 14 residues. Germline loops: CDR1 SGHTS, CDR2 YDEGEE. This CDR3 is CASSLGGIGETQYF. The CDR3 DNA reads TGTGCCAGCAGCTTGGGCGGGATAGGGGAGACCCAGTACTTC.

The V gene is TRBV2, the J gene TRBJ1-4, with D possibly matching TRBD1 (6 bases). Germline V gives CDR1 SNHLY, CDR2 FYNNEI. V shed 8 bases and J shed 7 bases, with 17 bases lying between them. There are 14 residues in the CDR3. The CDR3 sequence: CASLRSGVGEKLFF. In nucleotides, the CDR3 is TGTGCCAGCTTACGATCAGGGGTCGGTGAAAAACTGTTTTTT.

V and J are TRBV7-9 and TRBJ2-2; D gene ambiguous. CDR1 is SEHNR, CDR2 FQNEAQ, per germline (reference sequence). The CDR3 is 14 residues long. The germline V and J ends were trimmed by 4 bases and 0 bases, with 6 bases remaining between them. CDR3 nucleotides: TGTGCCAGCAGCTCCACATCGAACACCGGGGAGCTGTTTTTT. Translated: CASSSTSNTGELFF.

This clone was counted a few times. The rearrangement links TRBV7-3 to TRBJ2-2; TRBD2 is a possible D gene (6 bases). This CDR3 spans 14 amino acids. Trimming removed 4 bases at V and 5 bases at J, with 11 bases between. The V gene's germline CDR1 is SGHTA and CDR2 FQGTGA. Here the CDR3 reads CASSSGLMTGELFF. The CDR3 coding sequence is TGTGCCAGCAGCTCCGGACTAATGACCGGGGAGCTGTTTTTT. Together with reference TRBV7-3 and TRBJ2-2, the CDR3 gives the full variable domain: GAGVSQTPSNKVTEKGKYVELRCDPISGHTALYWYRQSLGQGPEFLIYFQGTGAADDSGLPNDRFFAVRPEGSVSTLKIQRTERGDSAVYLCASSSGLMTGELFFGEGSRLTVL.

This chain uses TRBV5-1 with TRBJ2-7, with 8 positions matching TRBD2. Germline V CDR1 and CDR2: SGHRS, YFSETQ. Germline trimming cut 4 bases from V and 5 bases from J; bases unmatched to any gene: 8. The CDR3 runs 14 residues. The CDR3 nucleotides read TGCGCCAGCAGCAGGGAACTTAGCGGGGACGAGCAGTACTTC. It translates to CASSRELSGDEQYF.

V usage is TRBV3-1 (or the pseudogene TRBV3-2) and J usage is TRBJ2-7; 11 positions agree with TRBD2. Germline CDR1 LGHDT, CDR2 YNNKEL (reference sequence). The CDR3 runs 15 residues. Germline trimming cut 5 bases from V and 5 bases from J; bases unmatched to any gene: 8. The CDR3 DNA sequence: TGTGCCAGCAGCGAACTTAGCGGGAGGGTCGACGAGCAGTACTTC. Translation gives CASSELSGRVDEQYF.

The V call is TRBV4-2, the J call TRBJ1-2; D gene uncertain. The germline V gene encodes CDR1 LGHNA and CDR2 YNFKEQ. The V end lost 0 bases, the J end lost 1 base, and 9 bases lay between the germline ends. The CDR3 runs 15 residues. In DNA form, the CDR3 reads TGTGCCAGCAGCCAAGAGACACAGCTTAACTATGGCTACACCTTC. Translated: CASSQETQLNYGYTF.

The rearrangement joins TRBV21-1 to TRBJ2-1; the DNA was not used to check the table's D call, TRBD1. TRBV21-1 is noted as a pseudogene. The CDR3 is 17 amino acids. The CDR3 here is CASSKARGRGRSNEQFF. In nucleotides, the CDR3 is TGTGCCAGCAGCAAAGCCCGCGGCAGGGGACGAAGCAATGAGCAGTTCTTC.

The chain employs TRBV27 and TRBJ1-1; tentatively, D is TRBD1 (6 bases). CDR3 length: 17 amino acids. Germline values: CDR1 MNHEY, CDR2 SMNVEV (reference sequence). Trimming removed 4 bases from V and 4 bases from J, with 22 bases in between. The CDR3 region has the DNA TGTGCCAGCAGTTCCCTGGGGGGCGGGGGAAAGGCCACTGAAGCTTTCTTT. Translation: CASSSLGGGGKATEAFF.

CDR3 sequence: CASSEPAGEETQYF. The CDR3 DNA sequence: TGCGCCAGCAGCGAACCAGCGGGGGAAGAGACCCAGTACTTC. The chain has TRBV5-1 and TRBJ2-5; 8 bases are shared with TRBD2. The CDR3 covers 14 residues. Germline lookup yields CDR1 SGHRS and CDR2 YFSETQ. With V trimmed by 4 bases and J by 3 bases, 5 bases remained unmatched.

This chain connects TRBV15 to TRBJ2-7; D remains ambiguous. CDR1 is LNHNV, CDR2 YYDKDF, per germline (reference sequence). The V end was cut by 1 base, the J end by 5 bases, with 18 bases between. The CDR3 loop spans 16 amino acids. CDR3 in amino acids: CATSRVFRQTGDEQYF. The CDR3, as DNA: TGTGCCACCAGCAGAGTGTTCCGGCAGACCGGAGACGAGCAGTACTTC.

This sequence joins TRBV6-5 and TRBJ2-7; possible D gene TRBD2, 5 bases. The CDR3 is 14 amino acids. The germline CDR1 and CDR2 sequences are MNHEY and SVGAGI. V was shortened by 2 bases and J by 3 bases, with 11 bases between the two germline ends. The CDR3 sequence is CASSYPRAFYEQYF. For the CDR3, the DNA is TGTGCCAGCAGTTACCCGAGGGCCTTCTACGAGCAGTACTTC.

The genes are TRBV5-6 and TRBJ2-7; D gene unclear. V lost 3 bases and J lost 0, with 7 bases in between. Per germline, CDR1 SGHDT and CDR2 YYEEEE. This CDR3 region has 13 residues. This CDR3 reads CASSSKSSYEQYF. CDR3 in DNA: TGTGCCAGCAGCTCCAAGAGCTCCTACGAGCAGTACTTC.

The chain recombines TRBV5-1 with TRBJ2-5; the D gene is possibly TRBD2 (6 bases). V was cut by 4 bases and J by 5 bases, with 18 bases left in between. This CDR3 is 15 amino acids long. Germline V gene sequence: CDR1 SGHRS, CDR2 YFSETQ. DNA for the CDR3: TGCGCCAGCAGCAGTGGCGGGAATGACCGGGAGACCCAGTACTTC. Protein: CASSSGGNDRETQYF.

J is TRBJ2-3 and V is TRBV7-2; D perhaps matches TRBD2 (7 bases). The germline CDR1 and CDR2 sequences are SGHTA and FQGNSA. The ends were cut back, 0 bases at V and 6 bases at J, with 16 bases in the middle. CDR3 length equals 16 residues. The chain's CDR3 is CASSLARGGGRDTQYF. CDR3 nucleotides: TGTGCCAGCAGCTTAGCTCGTGGGGGGGGCCGGGATACGCAGTATTTT.

The chain joins TRBV9 to TRBJ2-3; no definite D call. The germline V and J ends were trimmed by 0 bases and 4 bases, with 12 bases remaining between them. Germline V gene lookup returns CDR1 SGDLS and CDR2 YYNGEE. The CDR3 has 15 residues. The CDR3 bases are TGTGCCAGCAGCGTAGGAAACGGAGACCCAGATACGCAGTATTTT. It codes for CASSVGNGDPDTQYF. Complete variable domain (other parts from reference TRBV9 and TRBJ2-3): DSGVTQTPKHLITATGQRVTLRCSPRSGDLSVYWYQQSLDQGLQFLIQYYNGEERAKGNILERFSAQQFPDLHSELNLSSLELGDSALYFCASSVGNGDPDTQYFGPGTRLTVL.

The chain joins TRBV6-5 to TRBJ2-2; 7 bases match TRBD1. Germline V gene lookup returns CDR1 MNHEY and CDR2 SVGAGI. This CDR3 comprises 16 residues. V lost 2 bases and J lost 3; bases outside the gene matches: 6. The CDR3 region is CASSYNRQGDTGELFF. CDR3 DNA: TGTGCCAGCAGTTACAACCGACAGGGCGACACCGGGGAGCTGTTTTTT.

The chain has TRBV6-2 or TRBV6-3 and TRBJ2-2, with TRBD1 identical over 7 bases. Germline CDR1 is MNHEY and CDR2 is SVGEGT. This CDR3 region has 16 residues. After removal of 4 bases from V and 3 bases from J, the junction contained 8 bases not matched to a gene. The CDR3 DNA follows: TGTGCCAGCAGTTCCCGACAGGGTTTTTACACCGGGGAGCTGTTTTTT. This translates into CASSSRQGFYTGELFF.

This sequence joins TRBV18 and TRBJ1-1; 7 bases are shared with TRBD1. This CDR3 is built from 14 residues. Germline lookup yields CDR1 KGHSH and CDR2 LQKENI. V dropped 0 bases and J dropped 3; count of bases not matched to a gene: 1. This chain's CDR3 is CASSPPGQHTEAFF. The DNA for the CDR3 is TGTGCCAGCTCACCACCGGGACAGCACACTGAAGCTTTCTTT.

The V call is TRBV19, the J call TRBJ2-3, with 13 bases that match TRBD2. The CDR3 contains 16 residues. V dropped 7 bases and J dropped 2; count of bases not matched to a gene: 6. The V gene's germline CDR1 is LNHDA and CDR2 SQIVND (reference sequence). The CDR3 region is CASTLLAGGPTDTQYF. In DNA, the CDR3 is TGTGCCAGTACCCTACTAGCGGGAGGGCCCACAGATACGCAGTATTTT.

The V call is TRBV3-1 (or the pseudogene TRBV3-2), the J call TRBJ2-3; 13 nucleotides line up with TRBD2. The V segment lost 4 bases and the J segment 3 bases; nucleotides outside the gene matches: 4. The CDR3 runs 16 residues. CDR1 LGHDT and CDR2 YNNKEL come from the germline V gene (reference sequence). CDR3 sequence: CASSPRTSGSTDTQYF. CDR3 bases: TGTGCCAGCAGCCCCAGGACTAGCGGGAGTACAGATACGCAGTATTTT.